The sample holds a few counts of the clone carrying this TCR beta chain. Produced via immunoSEQ multiplex PCR; TCRdb's table is partial and in-frame only. This table has around 130,000 clones, around 90% appearing once. This specimen belongs to a study of control samples from healthy donors and cancer patients. The sequencing input was blood. This TCR derives from a man younger than 35 in good health.

Here the CDR3 reads CASSLNRWPSSGNTIYF. The CDR3, as DNA: TGTGCCAGCAGCTTAAATAGGTGGCCGAGCTCTGGAAACACCATATATTTT. This chain links TRBV7-9 with TRBJ1-3; D ambiguous. The CDR3 is made up of 17 amino acids. Germline loops: CDR1 SEHNR, CDR2 FQNEAQ (reference sequence). V dropped 2 bases and J dropped 0 bases, with 14 bases sitting between them.